A single sample gave rise to the 15 T cell receptor beta chains below, sequenced in a study of blood T cell repertoires in COVID-19. Profiling relied on immunoSEQ multiplex PCR, and the TCRdb table lists in-frame clones only, not all of them. Of over 150,000 clones listed, about 83% were seen once; the top ten hold 10%. Sequenced sample: peripheral blood. The receptors shown here come from a woman in her 70s with COVID-19, enrolled during active disease.

This clone was counted a few times. The genes are TRBV7-8 and TRBJ1-5, with 8 bases identical to TRBD1. V lost 4 bases to trimming and J lost 3 bases; unmatched junction nucleotides: 5. The CDR3 has 15 residues. Germline V CDR1 and CDR2: SGHVS, FQNEAQ. The CDR3 DNA reads TGTGCCAGCAGCTACCGGACAGGGTTCAATCAGCCCCAGCATTTT. This sequence encodes CASSYRTGFNQPQHF.

This clone was recorded a few times. V is TRBV7-9 and J is TRBJ2-5; 13 bases map to TRBD2. V lost 5 bases and J lost 1; bases outside the gene matches: 7. The CDR3 totals 17 residues. CDR1 SEHNR and CDR2 FQNEAQ come from the germline V gene (reference sequence). The CDR3 protein is CASSLGLAGVFQETQYF. The CDR3 bases are TGTGCCAGCAGCCTAGGACTAGCGGGGGTCTTCCAAGAGACCCAGTACTTC.

The gene calls are TRBV3-1 (or the pseudogene TRBV3-2) and TRBJ2-7; possibly TRBD1 for D (5 bases). Trimming shortened V by 4 bases and J by 1 base, and 20 bases separated the two germline ends. Germline V lookup: CDR1 LGHDT, CDR2 YNNKEL (reference sequence). The CDR3 covers 17 residues. The CDR3 DNA follows: TGTGCCAGCAGCCTAGGAAGGGGCTCTCTGATATCCTACGAGCAGTACTTC. This codes for CASSLGRGSLISYEQYF.

The chain is built from TRBV11-1 and TRBJ2-3; 9 bases line up with TRBD1. The CDR3 loop spans 17 amino acids. V lost 0 bases to trimming and J lost 6 bases; unmatched junction nucleotides: 10. Germline CDR1 SGHAT, CDR2 FQDESV (reference sequence). In DNA, the CDR3 is TGTGCCAGCAGCTTAGCGGGACAGGGCCTTTTAGGTGATACGCAGTATTTT. Translated: CASSLAGQGLLGDTQYF.

This clone was detected only once. The chain carries TRBV7-2 and TRBJ2-5; TRBD1 aligns across 9 bases. J was trimmed by 5 bases and V by 0 bases; bases with no gene match: 16. Germline CDR1 and CDR2: SGHTA and FQGNSA. The CDR3 is 19 residues long. CDR3 DNA: TGTGCCAGCAGCTTAGCTGCTGGACCAGGGACAGGGATGAGGGAGACCCAGTACTTC. Encoded protein: CASSLAAGPGTGMRETQYF.

V gene TRBV6-5 combines with J gene TRBJ1-2; TRBD1 matches 7 bases. Germline CDR1 MNHEY, CDR2 SVGAGI. Losses at the gene ends were 10 bases for V and 5 bases for J; bases not matched to a gene: 13. CDR3 length: 14 residues. The CDR3 DNA reads as TGTGCCACCCTGACCTCGCAGGGGGTTTATGGCTACACCTTC. As protein: CATLTSQGVYGYTF.

The gene calls are TRBV2 and TRBJ2-1; weak D call: TRBD1 (5 bases). The CDR3 has 15 residues. V dropped 4 bases and J dropped 0 bases, with 10 bases sitting between them. Germline CDR1 and CDR2: SNHLY and FYNNEI. The CDR3: CASSVGRSSYNEQFF. The CDR3 DNA follows: TGTGCCAGCAGTGTGGGGCGGAGCTCCTACAATGAGCAGTTCTTC.

The chain links TRBV7-9 to TRBJ2-2; possibly TRBD1 for D (6 bases). The CDR3 spans 16 residues. Trimming cost V 5 bases and J 0 bases, with 13 bases left between them. CDR1 is SEHNR and CDR2 is FQNEAQ in the germline V gene (reference sequence). CDR3 bases: TGTGCCAGCAGCCGACGACAGGTCGCGAACACCGGGGAGCTGTTTTTT. It yields the protein CASSRRQVANTGELFF.

Note on this clone: Relative to the germline gene, one junction end is altered; a read error may explain this. The rearrangement joins TRBV7-9 to TRBJ2-7, with D tentatively TRBD1 (6 bases). CDR1 is SEHNR and CDR2 is FQNEAQ in the germline V gene (reference sequence). CDR3 length: 15 residues. The CDR3 DNA reads TGTACCAGCAGTAATTTCCGGGACACCCTATACGAGCAGTACTTC. It yields the protein CTSSNFRDTLYEQYF. The full variable domain, its missing parts supplied by reference TRBV7-9 and TRBJ2-7, is DTGVSQNPRHKITKRGQNVTFRCDPISEHNRLYWYRQTLGQGPEFLTYFQNEAQLEKSRLLSDRFSAERPKGSFSTLEIQRTEQGDSAMYLCTSSNFRDTLYEQYFGPGTRLTVT.

The chain is built from TRBV15 and TRBJ2-5; no firm D call. This CDR3 has 12 amino acids. Per the germline V gene, CDR1 is LNHNV and CDR2 is YYDKDF (reference sequence). V lost 1 base to trimming and J lost 5 bases, with 5 bases between them. The CDR3 bases are TGTGCCACCAGCAGAGCGCGGGAGACCCAGTACTTC. It codes for CATSRARETQYF.

CDR3 nucleotide sequence: TGTGCCTGGAGTCGGGACTCTAGGGCAGATACGCAGTATTTT. Translated: CAWSRDSRADTQYF. This chain links TRBV30 with TRBJ2-3; D is perhaps TRBD2 (6 bases). Germline V CDR1 and CDR2: GTSNPN, SVGIG (reference sequence). Trimming cost V 2 bases and J 4 bases, with 13 bases left between them. The CDR3 contains 14 residues. The whole variable domain, filled in from reference TRBV30 and TRBJ2-3, reads SQTIHQWPATLVQPVGSPLSLECTVEGTSNPNLYWYRQAAGRGLQLLFYSVGIGQISSEVPQNLSASRPQDRQFILSSKKLLLSDSGFYLCAWSRDSRADTQYFGPGTRLTVL.

This clone was observed a handful of times. The rearrangement links TRBV29-1 to TRBJ1-1, with D maybe TRBD1 (6 bases). This CDR3 has 14 residues. Germline loops: CDR1 SQVTM, CDR2 ANQGSEA. The ends were cut back, 2 bases at V and 0 bases at J, with 10 bases in the middle. CDR3 region: CSVEQGRLNTEAFF. Here the CDR3 DNA reads TGCAGCGTTGAACAGGGGCGATTGAACACTGAAGCTTTCTTT.

V is TRBV12-3 or TRBV12-4 and J is TRBJ2-1, with TRBD1 identical over 7 bases. The CDR3 loop spans 12 amino acids. The V gene end was trimmed by 6 bases and the J gene end by 9 bases; junction bases not matched to a gene: 5. The CDR3, as DNA: TGTGCCAGCAGCCCGGGACAGCGTGAGCAGTTCTTC. This encodes CASSPGQREQFF.

This rearrangement joins TRBV7-3 to TRBJ1-2; D is undetermined. The V end was cut by 2 bases, the J end by 3 bases, with 7 bases between. This CDR3 contains 13 residues. Germline V CDR1 and CDR2: SGHTA, FQGTGA. For the CDR3, the DNA is TGTGCCAGCAGCTTAGGCGGATACTATGGCTACACCTTC. It translates to CASSLGGYYGYTF.

The rearrangement links TRBV11-2 to TRBJ1-2; 12 bases map to TRBD1. Germline CDR1 and CDR2: SGHAT and FQNNGV. The CDR3 covers 17 residues. With V trimmed by 4 bases and J by 6 bases, 12 bases remained unmatched. The CDR3 bases are TGTGCCAGCAGCTCGGGACAGGGGGCGCCCCCAATCCATGGCTACACCTTC. Translated: CASSSGQGAPPIHGYTF.